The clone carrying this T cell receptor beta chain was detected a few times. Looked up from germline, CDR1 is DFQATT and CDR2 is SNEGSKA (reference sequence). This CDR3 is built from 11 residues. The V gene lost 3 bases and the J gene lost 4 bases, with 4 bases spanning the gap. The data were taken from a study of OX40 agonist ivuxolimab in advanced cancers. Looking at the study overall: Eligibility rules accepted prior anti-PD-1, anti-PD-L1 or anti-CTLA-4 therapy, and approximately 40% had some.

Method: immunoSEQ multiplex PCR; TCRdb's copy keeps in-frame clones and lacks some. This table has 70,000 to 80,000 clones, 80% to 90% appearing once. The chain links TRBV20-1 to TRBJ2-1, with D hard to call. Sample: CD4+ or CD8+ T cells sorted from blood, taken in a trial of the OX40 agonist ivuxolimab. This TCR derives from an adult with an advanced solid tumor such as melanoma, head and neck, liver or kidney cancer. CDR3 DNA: TGCAGTGCTAGTATTTACAATGAGCAGTTCTTC. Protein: CSASIYNEQFF.